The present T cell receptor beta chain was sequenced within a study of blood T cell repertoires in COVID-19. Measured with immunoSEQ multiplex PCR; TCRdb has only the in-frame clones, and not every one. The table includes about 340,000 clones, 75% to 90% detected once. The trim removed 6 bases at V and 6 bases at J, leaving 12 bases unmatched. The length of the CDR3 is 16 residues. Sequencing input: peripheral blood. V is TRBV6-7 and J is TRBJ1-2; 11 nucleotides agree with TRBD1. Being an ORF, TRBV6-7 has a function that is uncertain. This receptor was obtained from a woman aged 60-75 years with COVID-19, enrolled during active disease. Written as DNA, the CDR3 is TGTGCCAGCAGCCGGGACAGGGGGGCAGGGAAGGATGGCTACACCTTC. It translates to CASSRDRGAGKDGYTF.